This TCR beta chain was recorded in a study of vaccination and CD4 T cells after COVID-19. Study details: Blood was drawn a median around 73 days post second dose, range 14 to 241.

Researchers used the Oncomine TCR Beta short-read assay to sequence DNA from cultured CD4+ T cells. Someone extracted genomic DNA from cultured CD4+ T cells. TCRdb redid the calling of the PCR reads with MiXCR, one entry per CDR3 protein. The sample lists under 7,500 distinct CDR3 sequences, around 50% occurring once. With respect to this clonotype: What it recognizes is unknown.

Treatment described: roughly nine-day PBMC culture with coronavirus spike peptide pools or control peptides (ViraFEST assay). Investigators obtained the unexposed donor's CD4+ T cells before the COVID-19 pandemic (2011-2018). In the ViraFEST assay, peptide-pool expansion preceded TCR sequencing of expanded clonotypes. The cultures had half their medium swapped for fresh IL-2 medium on days 3 and 7. In germline, CDR1 is DFQATT, CDR2 SNEGSKA (reference sequence). The germline V and J ends were trimmed by 6 bases and 5 bases, with 11 bases remaining between them. The CDR3 extends over 13 amino acids. The origin of this receptor is a human donor in good health. The sample comprised CD4+ T cells from blood, cultured in vitro. The genes are TRBV20-1 and TRBJ1-6, with a weak D call TRBD1 (6 bases). The CDR3 region is CSARQVDNSPLHF. The CDR3 DNA sequence: TGCAGTGCCAGACAGGTAGATAATTCACCCCTCCACTTT.